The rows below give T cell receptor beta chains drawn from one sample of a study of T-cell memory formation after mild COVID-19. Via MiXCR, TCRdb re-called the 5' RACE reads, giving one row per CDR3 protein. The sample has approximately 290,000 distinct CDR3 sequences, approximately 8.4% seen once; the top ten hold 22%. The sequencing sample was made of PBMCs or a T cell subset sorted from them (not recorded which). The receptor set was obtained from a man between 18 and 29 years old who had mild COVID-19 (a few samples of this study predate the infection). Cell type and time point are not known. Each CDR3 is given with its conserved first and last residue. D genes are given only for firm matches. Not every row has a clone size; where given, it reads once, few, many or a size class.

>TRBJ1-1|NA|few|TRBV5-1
CASSLAGLRNTEAFF
TGCGCCAGCAGCTTGGCCGGCCTGAGGAACACTGAAGCTTTCTTT
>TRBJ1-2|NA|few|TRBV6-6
CASSYSGVGNYGYTF
TGTGCCAGCAGTTACTCGGGGGTGGGCAACTATGGCTACACCTTC
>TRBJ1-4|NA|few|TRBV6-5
CASSSPTEELFF
TGTGCCAGCAGTTCACCGACAGAAGAACTGTTTTTT
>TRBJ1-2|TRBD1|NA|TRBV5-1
CASSLSVTGLNYGYTF
TGCGCCAGCAGCTTGTCGGTGACAGGGCTTAACTATGGCTACACCTTC
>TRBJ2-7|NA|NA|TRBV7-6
CASSPAVPRSYEQYF
TGTGCCAGCAGCCCGGCCGTTCCGAGATCCTACGAGCAGTACTTC
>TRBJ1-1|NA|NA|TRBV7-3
CASSLTGEGKAEAFF
TGTGCCAGCAGCTTAACGGGTGAGGGTAAAGCTGAAGCTTTCTTT
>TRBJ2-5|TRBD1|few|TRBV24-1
CATGGQGRETQYF
TGTGCCACGGGGGGACAGGGCCGAGAGACCCAGTACTTC
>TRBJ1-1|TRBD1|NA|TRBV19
CASSHQGVNTEAFF
TGTGCCAGTAGCCACCAGGGGGTGAACACTGAAGCTTTCTTT
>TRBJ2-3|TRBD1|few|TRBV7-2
CASSSRTGRTDTQYF
TGTGCCAGCAGCTCACGGACAGGGAGGACAGATACGCAGTATTTT
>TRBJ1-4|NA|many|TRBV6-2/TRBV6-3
CASTPGRATTNEKLFF
TGTGCCAGCACGCCGGGGCGGGCGACGACTAATGAAAAACTGTTTTTT
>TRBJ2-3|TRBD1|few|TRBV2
CASRLTGSTDTQYF
TGTGCCAGCAGGTTGACAGGGAGCACAGATACGCAGTATTTT
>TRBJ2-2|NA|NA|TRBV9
CASSGRRGRGTGELFF
TGTGCCAGCAGCGGACGACGAGGGCGGGGAACCGGGGAGCTGTTTTTT
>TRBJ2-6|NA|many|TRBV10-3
CASRPQLSGANVLTF
TGTGCCAGCAGACCACAGTTGTCTGGGGCCAACGTCCTGACTTTC
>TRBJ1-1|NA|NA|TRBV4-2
CASSRKSGPQNTEAFF
TGTGCCAGCAGCCGAAAGTCGGGACCGCAGAACACTGAAGCTTTCTTT
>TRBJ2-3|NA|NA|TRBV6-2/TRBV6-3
CASSYSGGRTDTQYF
TGTGCCAGCAGTTACTCTGGCGGGCGCACAGATACGCAGTATTTT
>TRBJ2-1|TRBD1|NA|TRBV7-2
CASSQRIRGYSEQFF
TGTGCCAGCAGTCAGAGGATCAGGGGGTACAGTGAGCAGTTCTTC
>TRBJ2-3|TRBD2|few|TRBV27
CASSLGTSGGNTQYF
TGTGCCAGCAGTTTAGGGACTAGCGGGGGAAATACGCAGTATTTT